This is a list of T cell receptor beta chains from one sample in a study of regulatory T cells in long-lasting Graves disease. A single record per CDR3 protein comes from TCRdb applying MiXCR to the multiplex PCR reads. The repertoire holds roughly 420,000 distinct CDR3 sequences, with roughly 15% as singletons. This sample was shared with a second study, whose subject was T cells in Graves' hyperthyroidism and ophthalmopathy.

Material: peripheral blood mononuclear cells (PBMCs), obtained at new diagnosis, from a patient treated with antithyroid drugs. These receptors were taken from a woman between 18 and 30 years old with Graves disease. The CDR3 runs from the conserved cysteine through the conserved F or W. A D gene is named only where the DNA matches it firmly. Size tells how often a clone was seen (once, few, many) or the class of an expanded clone, and some rows leave it out.

TRBJ2-5 | TRBV27 | TRBD2 | NA | TGTGCCAGCAGTTTTCTGACCCCGGGACTAGCTGAAGAGACCCAGTACTTC | CASSFLTPGLAEETQYF
TRBJ2-2 | TRBV30 | NA | NA | TGTGCCTGGAGGACAGACACTCGCAGTCCGAACACCGGGGAGCTGTTTTTT | CAWRTDTRSPNTGELFF
TRBJ2-5 | TRBV7-2 | NA | few | TGTGCCAGCAGCATCTCCCAGGGGGGGGGTCAAGAGACCCAGTACTTC | CASSISQGGGQETQYF
TRBJ1-2 | TRBV7-2 | NA | many | TGTGCCAGCAGCTTAGTCGTGGGTGAACAAGGCTACACCTTC | CASSLVVGEQGYTF
TRBJ1-5 | TRBV5-1 | NA | many | TGCGCCAGCAGCTTGACCGGGAAGAGCAATCAGCCCCAGCATTTT | CASSLTGKSNQPQHF
TRBJ2-5 | TRBV28 | NA | few | TGTGCCAGCAGCTCCGGGGGCGCGGGCCAAGAGACCCAGTACTTC | CASSSGGAGQETQYF
TRBJ2-1 | TRBV11-2 | TRBD2 | few | TGTGCCAGCAGCTTATTGGAGACTAGCGGGGGGCTCAATGAGCAGTTCTTC | CASSLLETSGGLNEQFF
TRBJ2-1 | TRBV12-3/TRBV12-4 | TRBD2 | NA | TGTGCCAGCAGTCCGGTAGGCGGGAGGCTCCTCAATGAGCAGTTCTTC | CASSPVGGRLLNEQFF
TRBJ2-1 | TRBV6-9 | NA | NA | TGTGCCAGCAGTTACGCGGAAGAGCAGTTCTTC | CASSYAEEQFF
TRBJ1-1 | TRBV20-1 | NA | many | TGCAGTGCTACCGACAGCTTGAACACTGAAGCTTTCTTT | CSATDSLNTEAFF
TRBJ2-7 | TRBV29-1 | NA | few | TGCAGCGTTGAAAGGTACTCAGGGGTCGGCGAGCAGTACTTC | CSVERYSGVGEQYF
TRBJ2-6 | TRBV2 | TRBD1 | few | TGTGCCAGCGAGAGGTACAGGACAGGGACCGGGGCCAACGTCCTGACTTTC | CASERYRTGTGANVLTF
TRBJ2-3 | TRBV30 | NA | few | TGTGCCTGGAGGTCAGGGACCACAGATACGCAGTATTTT | CAWRSGTTDTQYF
TRBJ1-3 | TRBV27 | NA | NA | TGTGCCAGCAGCCCTTCGACCGCCGCAAACACCATATATTTT | CASSPSTAANTIYF
TRBJ2-5 | TRBV20-1 | NA | many | TGCAGTGAAAGGAGGGGGCAAGAGACCCAGTACTTC | CSERRGQETQYF
TRBJ2-3 | TRBV3-1 | NA | many | TGTGCCAGCAGCTCTCTTGGGGATCCGCAGTATTTT | CASSSLGDPQYF
TRBJ2-1 | TRBV5-6 | NA | few | TGTGCCAGCAGCCCACGCCGGAATGAGCAGTTCTTC | CASSPRRNEQFF
TRBJ1-1 | TRBV9 | NA | NA | TGTGCCAGCAGCCCCAAGGACCACCTTGGTACTGAAGCTTTCTTT | CASSPKDHLGTEAFF